A selection of T cell receptor beta chains follows, all from one sample in a study of a mutant IDH1 vaccine in newly diagnosed glioma. The protocol was immunoSEQ multiplex PCR, while the TCRdb copy is restricted to in-frame clones and leaves out a portion. The top ten clones hold approximately 7.4% of a sample with more than 80,000 clones, 80% to 90% of them seen once. Source: PBMCs, taken from a glioma patient treated with radiotherapy, temozolomide or both. The receptors stem from a woman between 45 and 65 years old with glioma. Each CDR3 is given with its conserved first and last residue. Each record gives: V gene, clone size, D gene, J gene, CDR3 protein, CDR3 DNA. The D gene is left open where the match is weak. The size entry is marked missing in some rows and otherwise reads once, few, many or a size class.

TRBV6-5	-	-	TRBJ2-1	CASSYRRDPPGEQFF	TGTGCCAGCAGTTACCGCCGGGATCCGCCGGGTGAGCAGTTCTTC
TRBV7-2	-	-	TRBJ1-5	CASSLSGTYSNQPQHF	TGTGCCAGCAGCTTATCCGGGACATATAGCAATCAGCCCCAGCATTTT
TRBV18	-	TRBD1	TRBJ1-5	CASSPLPGGGNQPQHF	TGTGCCAGCTCACCACTACCAGGGGGAGGCAATCAGCCCCAGCATTTT
TRBV18	-	-	TRBJ1-4	CASSPENEKLFF	TGTGCCAGCTCACCCGAAAATGAAAAACTGTTTTTT
TRBV7-2	-	TRBD1	TRBJ1-4	CASSSRGNEKLFF	TGTGCCAGCAGCAGCAGGGGGAATGAAAAACTGTTTTTT
TRBV29-1	-	-	TRBJ1-2	CSVVLVYYGYTF	TGCAGCGTTGTTTTGGTGTACTATGGCTACACCTTC
TRBV5-1	-	-	TRBJ2-1	CASSPGVNEQFF	TGCGCCAGCAGCCCGGGGGTCAATGAGCAGTTCTTC
TRBV14	once	TRBD1	TRBJ2-5	CASSRDRKVPYQETQYF	TGTGCCAGCAGCCGGGACAGGAAGGTCCCATACCAAGAGACCCAGTACTTC
TRBV7-9	-	-	TRBJ1-5	CASSLDPNRVEGNQPQHF	TGTGCCAGCAGCTTAGACCCCAACAGGGTGGAAGGCAATCAGCCCCAGCATTTT
TRBV2	-	-	TRBJ2-2	CASSELSGGELFF	TGTGCCAGCAGTGAATTGTCGGGCGGGGAGCTGTTTTTT
TRBV7-2	few	-	TRBJ2-1	CASSLGTYNEQFF	TGTGCCAGCAGCCTGGGCACATACAATGAGCAGTTCTTC
TRBV27	-	TRBD2	TRBJ2-1	CASSRSTGTSGGAGEQFF	TGTGCCAGCAGTCGATCGACCGGGACTAGCGGGGGGGCAGGCGAGCAGTTCTTC
TRBV6-1	-	TRBD2	TRBJ2-3	CASSNSGGPSDTQYF	TGTGCCAGCAGTAATAGCGGGGGGCCATCAGATACGCAGTATTTT
TRBV27	-	TRBD1	TRBJ1-2	CASSDRTGKGGYTF	TGTGCCAGCAGCGATAGGACAGGGAAGGGGGGCTACACCTTC
TRBV29-1	-	-	TRBJ2-7	CSVEDRGLSYEQYF	TGCAGCGTTGAAGACAGGGGACTCTCCTACGAGCAGTACTTC
TRBV23-1	-	-	TRBJ1-5	CASSQGDLRDGNQPQHF	TGCGCCAGCAGTCAGGGGGACCTGAGGGATGGCAATCAGCCCCAGCATTTT
TRBV11-2	-	-	TRBJ2-5	CASSLQETQYF	TGTGCCAGCAGCTTACAAGAGACCCAGTACTTC
TRBV5-5	-	-	TRBJ1-6	CASSLQTRDTNSPLHF	TGTGCCAGCAGCTTGCAAACCCGGGACACCAATTCACCCCTCCACTTT
TRBV2	-	-	TRBJ1-2	CASSPPTGTYGYTF	TGTGCCAGCAGTCCTCCGACAGGAACCTATGGCTACACCTTC
TRBV11-2	-	-	TRBJ2-3	CASSSRQLDTQYF	TGTGCCAGCAGCTCCCGACAGCTAGATACGCAGTATTTT
TRBV6-5	-	-	TRBJ2-1	CASSPTGGNEQFF	TGTGCCAGCAGTCCCACCGGAGGCAATGAGCAGTTCTTC
TRBV18	-	-	TRBJ1-1	CASSPPDTNTEAFF	TGTGCCAGCTCACCTCCCGACACGAACACTGAAGCTTTCTTT
TRBV18	-	-	TRBJ1-2	CASSPRREANYGYTF	TGTGCCAGCTCACCGAGGCGGGAAGCTAACTATGGCTACACCTTC
TRBV6-6	-	TRBD1	TRBJ1-1	CASKRQGMNTEAFF	TGTGCCAGCAAACGACAGGGCATGAACACTGAAGCTTTCTTT
TRBV9	-	-	TRBJ2-7	CASSVGGLGQYEQYF	TGTGCCAGCAGCGTAGGGGGGCTCGGGCAATACGAGCAGTACTTC
TRBV10-3	-	-	TRBJ2-7	CAISGITYEQYF	TGTGCCATTTCAGGGATAACCTACGAGCAGTACTTC
TRBV6-5	-	TRBD1	TRBJ1-1	CASSSVTGGTEAFF	TGTGCCAGCAGTTCCGTGACAGGGGGTACTGAAGCTTTCTTT
TRBV29-1	-	TRBD1	TRBJ2-5	CSVRPRQGGETQYF	TGCAGCGTCCGCCCAAGACAGGGGGGAGAGACCCAGTACTTC
TRBV11-3	-	TRBD1	TRBJ1-1	CASSLTGGSRHTEAFF	TGTGCCAGCAGCTTGACAGGGGGGAGCCGACACACTGAAGCTTTCTTT
TRBV7-2	-	TRBD2	TRBJ2-1	CASSSRAGGVGEQFF	TGTGCCAGCAGCTCCCGAGCGGGGGGGGTGGGTGAGCAGTTCTTC
TRBV2	-	-	TRBJ1-4	CASSGKVINEKLFF	TGTGCCAGCAGTGGTAAAGTAATTAATGAAAAACTGTTTTTT
TRBV4-1	-	TRBD1	TRBJ1-5	CASSLDSRGGHQPQHF	TGCGCCAGCAGCCTGGATAGCAGGGGGGGACATCAGCCCCAGCATTTT
TRBV29-1	few	-	TRBJ1-1	CSVAGGSKYTEAFF	TGCAGCGTTGCTGGGGGATCGAAGTACACTGAAGCTTTCTTT
TRBV6-1	-	-	TRBJ1-6	CASIPRSNSPLHF	TGTGCCAGCATTCCCCGGTCGAATTCACCCCTCCACTTT
TRBV29-1	few	TRBD1	TRBJ1-4	CSGGTGLDEKLFF	TGCAGCGGGGGGACAGGACTGGATGAAAAACTGTTTTTT
TRBV6-6	-	-	TRBJ2-7	CASSTTDISSYEQYF	TGTGCCAGCAGTACGACAGATATCAGCTCCTACGAGCAGTACTTC
TRBV5-6	-	TRBD1	TRBJ1-1	CASSRTGGSPVNTEAFF	TGTGCCAGCAGCAGGACAGGGGGCTCCCCCGTGAACACTGAAGCTTTCTTT
TRBV11-2	-	-	TRBJ2-2	CASSSPFWRTQGTGELFF	TGTGCCAGCAGCTCCCCCTTTTGGCGGACCCAAGGCACCGGGGAGCTGTTTTTT
TRBV2	-	-	TRBJ1-4	CASSADEKLFF	TGTGCCAGCAGTGCAGATGAAAAACTGTTTTTT
TRBV19	-	-	TRBJ2-1	CASSMEGAYNEQFF	TGTGCCAGTAGTATGGAGGGCGCTTACAATGAGCAGTTCTTC
TRBV9	-	-	TRBJ2-2	CASSASPGGPNTGELFF	TGTGCCAGCAGCGCTTCCCCCGGGGGACCGAACACCGGGGAGCTGTTTTTT
TRBV7-2	-	-	TRBJ2-7	CASSLAHGLSSYEQYF	TGTGCCAGCAGCTTAGCGCACGGCTTAAGCTCCTACGAGCAGTACTTC
TRBV28	-	-	TRBJ1-2	CASRRDGYTF	TGTGCCAGCAGGAGGGATGGCTACACCTTC
TRBV11-2	-	-	TRBJ1-5	CASSFKWENYQPQHF	TGTGCCAGCAGCTTCAAGTGGGAGAACTATCAGCCCCAGCATTTT
TRBV14	-	TRBD2	TRBJ2-3	CASSLSGGARDTQYF	TGTGCCAGCAGTCTAAGCGGGGGGGCAAGAGATACGCAGTATTTT
TRBV5-1	few	-	TRBJ1-2	CASSLEGVHTF	TGCGCCAGCAGCTTGGAAGGGGTACACACCTTC
TRBV9	-	-	TRBJ2-7	CASSNGPASYEQYF	TGTGCCAGCAGCAACGGACCGGCGTCCTACGAGCAGTACTTC
TRBV30	-	-	TRBJ1-5	CAWSRDLREPQHF	TGTGCCTGGAGCAGAGACCTAAGGGAGCCCCAGCATTTT
TRBV9	-	TRBD1	TRBJ1-3	CASSYYHSGQGGNTIYF	TGTGCCAGCAGCTACTACCATTCGGGACAGGGTGGGAACACCATATATTTT
TRBV10-3	-	TRBD1	TRBJ1-5	CAIGVGQGAGQPQHF	TGTGCCATCGGGGTAGGACAGGGGGCCGGTCAGCCCCAGCATTTT
TRBV10-1	-	-	TRBJ2-3	CASSGDRRGTQYF	TGCGCCAGCAGTGGGGACCGAAGGGGTACGCAGTATTTT